What follows are 31 T cell receptor beta chains derived from one specimen sequenced in a study of Graves' ophthalmopathy and Graves' hyperthyroidism. RNA served as the template for amplifying TCR beta CDR3 regions. Following a first-round RT-PCR that used HTBI primers, a second-round multiplex PCR was carried out. TCRdb called the multiplex PCR reads again in MiXCR, with one record for every CDR3 protein. This sample has roughly 480,000 distinct CDR3 sequences, with about 15% found just once. The material sequenced was blood. The receptors were gathered from a woman aged 30 to 39 with Graves' ophthalmopathy.

This clonotype was seen many times. The chain carries TRBV7-3 and TRBJ2-3; TRBD2 might be the D (6 bases). The V gene lost 5 bases and the J gene lost 2 bases, with 14 bases spanning the gap. There are 15 residues in the CDR3. Germline lookup yields CDR1 SGHTA and CDR2 FQGTGA. The CDR3 protein is CASSQEGLLTDTQYF. The CDR3 DNA reads as TGTGCCAGCAGCCAAGAGGGACTCCTCACAGATACGCAGTATTTT.

In its sample, this clonotype was seen a few times. V usage is TRBV27 and J usage is TRBJ1-5; D gene ambiguous. The CDR3 length is 14 residues. The V end lost 8 bases, the J end lost 6 bases, and 17 bases lay between the germline ends. Per germline, CDR1 MNHEY and CDR2 SMNVEV (reference sequence). The CDR3 reads CASRETPSAQPQHF. In DNA form, the CDR3 reads TGTGCCAGCCGGGAAACCCCCAGTGCTCAGCCCCAGCATTTT.

The chain has TRBV28 and TRBJ2-4; D possibly corresponds to TRBD1 (5 bases). The end of the DNA is better explained by TRBJ2-1, so the J call may be wrong. Germline CDR1 and CDR2: MDHEN and SYDVKM. The CDR3 spans 14 residues. CDR3 DNA: TGTGCCAGCCACTCGGCAGGGTCTACAAACATTCAGTTCTTC. Translation gives CASHSAGSTNIQFF.

This clonotype came up many times. The chain combines TRBV4-1 with TRBJ2-4; possibly TRBD1 for D (5 bases). The V and J ends lost 1 base and 3 bases respectively, with 13 bases between them. This CDR3 spans 16 amino acids. Germline V gene data show CDR1 as MGHRA and CDR2 as YSYEKL. The CDR3 protein is CASSQGKLRGKNIQYF. CDR3 DNA sequence: TGCGCCAGCAGCCAAGGAAAACTAAGGGGCAAAAACATTCAGTACTTC.

This clonotype was seen many times. This chain connects TRBV7-8 to TRBJ1-5, with D unresolved. The CDR3 spans 15 residues. The ends were cut back, 5 bases at V and 3 bases at J, with 14 bases in the middle. Germline V gene lookup returns CDR1 SGHVS and CDR2 FQNEAQ. The CDR3 reads CASSQRRQPNQPQHF. The CDR3 nucleotides are TGTGCCAGCAGCCAGCGGAGGCAGCCCAATCAGCCCCAGCATTTT. Full variable domain (outside the CDR3, taken from reference TRBV7-8 and TRBJ1-5): GAGVSQSPRYKVAKRGQDVALRCDPISGHVSLFWYQQALGQGPEFLTYFQNEAQLDKSGLPSDRFFAERPEGSVSTLKIQRTQQEDSAVYLCASSQRRQPNQPQHFGDGTRLSIL.

This clonotype has ten or more counts. The genes are TRBV12-3 or TRBV12-4 and TRBJ2-7; 8 bases are shared with TRBD1. The CDR3 totals 14 residues. V trimming: 5 bases; J trimming: 0 bases; junction bases outside the gene matches: 3. CDR3 amino acids: CASSGQGSSYEQYF. CDR3 bases: TGTGCCAGCAGTGGACAGGGAAGCTCCTACGAGCAGTACTTC.

The chain couples TRBV27 to TRBJ1-6; 8 nucleotides agree with TRBD1. The CDR3 runs to 17 residues. The germline gives CDR1 MNHEY, CDR2 SMNVEV (reference sequence). V was clipped by 4 bases and J by 4 bases; unmatched bases: 9. CDR3 sequence: CASSSTLGTGYNSPLHF. The DNA for the CDR3 is TGTGCCAGCAGTTCGACCCTCGGGACAGGATATAATTCACCCCTCCACTTT.

This clonotype was detected many times. J is TRBJ1-2 and V is TRBV28; D perhaps matches TRBD1 (5 bases). The V gene's germline CDR1 is MDHEN and CDR2 SYDVKM. The CDR3 is 17 residues long. V lost 3 bases to trimming and J lost 8 bases, with 25 bases between them. The CDR3 sequence: CASSFPWGSQGPMGYTF. CDR3 DNA: TGTGCCAGCAGTTTCCCCTGGGGCAGCCAGGGCCCTATGGGCTACACCTTC.

This clonotype was seen many times. V gene TRBV27 combines with J gene TRBJ1-1; no reliable D call. Germline CDR1 is MNHEY and CDR2 is SMNVEV (reference sequence). CDR3 length: 13 residues. V lost 3 bases, J lost 5 bases, and 10 bases lay in between. The CDR3 reads CASSLGPRTEAFF. As DNA, the CDR3 is TGTGCCAGCAGTTTGGGTCCTCGGACTGAAGCTTTCTTT.

This clonotype occurred many times. The rearrangement uses TRBV7-9 and TRBJ1-1, with 8 bases identical to TRBD1. Losses at the gene ends were 6 bases for V and 4 bases for J; bases not matched to a gene: 13. Germline CDR1 reads SEHNR; CDR2 reads FQNEAQ (reference sequence). The CDR3 consists of 16 residues. The CDR3 sequence: CASSPTLTGEATEAFF. CDR3 nucleotide sequence: TGTGCCAGCAGTCCAACGCTGACAGGGGAGGCCACTGAAGCTTTCTTT.

This clonotype was seen repeatedly, ten times or more. This sequence joins TRBV12-3 or TRBV12-4 and TRBJ1-6, with 8 bases fitting TRBD1. The CDR3 covers 14 residues. Losses at the gene ends were 3 bases for V and 9 bases for J; bases not matched to a gene: 4. CDR3 nucleotides: TGTGCCAGCAGTTTCCAGGGGGCTGGTTCACCCCTCCACTTT. Its translation: CASSFQGAGSPLHF.

This clonotype occurred many times. V and J are TRBV20-1 and TRBJ1-1; maybe TRBD1 (6 bases). Germline CDR1 and CDR2: DFQATT and SNEGSKA (reference sequence). Trimming pared 4 bases from V and 2 bases from J, leaving 11 bases between. The CDR3 totals 13 residues. The CDR3 region has the DNA TGCAGTGCTAAAAGGACAGTCAACACTGAAGCTTTCTTT. It encodes CSAKRTVNTEAFF.

This clonotype was found many times. An end of the junction differs from the germline gene, which may be a read error. The chain uses TRBV7-9 and TRBJ1-1, with D unclear. Germline loops: CDR1 SEHNR, CDR2 FQNEAQ (reference sequence). CDR3 length equals 15 residues. The CDR3 here is CASSLAEGMNTEAFF. CDR3 nucleotide sequence: TGTGCCAGCAGCCTAGCCGAGGGTATGAACACTGAAGCTTTCTTT.

Many counts were recorded for this clonotype. The chain links TRBV2 to TRBJ1-5; D possibly corresponds to TRBD1 (6 bases). V lost 10 bases to trimming and J lost 2 bases, with 9 bases between them. The CDR3 consists of 12 residues. Per germline, CDR1 SNHLY and CDR2 FYNNEI. The CDR3 nucleotides read TGTGCCACCGGACAGCGCAATCAGCCCCAGCATTTT. Protein sequence: CATGQRNQPQHF.

In its sample, this clonotype was seen many times. The chain combines TRBV7-6 with TRBJ2-7, with D maybe TRBD1 (6 bases). Germline V gene sequence: CDR1 SGHVS, CDR2 FNYEAQ. The CDR3 extends over 15 amino acids. Trimming took 3 bases from V and 1 from J, leaving 13 bases between them. The CDR3: CASSLGAPPSYEQYF. CDR3 DNA sequence: TGTGCCAGCAGCTTGGGGGCCCCTCCTTCCTACGAGCAGTACTTC.

This clonotype was found a few times. The rearrangement joins TRBV7-8 to TRBJ2-3; 8 bases fit TRBD2. The ends lost 2 bases at V and 3 bases at J; junction bases unmatched: 7. Germline CDR1 SGHVS, CDR2 FQNEAQ. This CDR3 is built from 16 residues. Here the CDR3 reads CASSLLDGRGTDTQYF. DNA for the CDR3: TGTGCCAGCAGCTTACTGGACGGGAGGGGGACAGATACGCAGTATTTT.

This clonotype was recorded many times. DNA of the CDR3: TGCAGTGCTAGAGATTTTGGGGAATACGAGCAGTACTTC. Translation gives CSARDFGEYEQYF. This chain uses TRBV20-1 with TRBJ2-7, with D unresolved. The CDR3 spans 13 residues. V was trimmed by 0 bases and J by 4 bases, leaving 10 bases between them. Germline CDR1 reads DFQATT; CDR2 reads SNEGSKA (reference sequence).

This clonotype has only a few counts. The V and J genes are TRBV9 and TRBJ2-6; D is unresolved. The germline V gene encodes CDR1 SGDLS and CDR2 YYNGEE. The CDR3 extends over 16 amino acids. Trimming left V 4 bases short and J 0 bases short, with 11 bases between. CDR3 DNA sequence: TGTGCCAGCAGCTCGCCACGTGTCTCTGGGGCCAACGTCCTGACTTTC. Translation gives CASSSPRVSGANVLTF.

This clonotype was observed many times. DNA of the CDR3: TGTGCCAGCAGGGGGGGCAGTTCCCCCAATTCACCCCTCCACTTT. Translating it yields CASRGGSSPNSPLHF. This chain connects TRBV3-1 to TRBJ1-6, with a weak D call TRBD1 (6 bases). Germline lookup yields CDR1 LGHDT and CDR2 YNNKEL (reference sequence). This CDR3 is built from 15 residues. The V gene lost 6 bases and the J gene lost 7 bases, with 16 bases spanning the gap.

This clonotype was observed at least ten times. The chain joins TRBV28 to TRBJ2-7; the match to TRBD1 covers 7 bases. The CDR3 consists of 14 residues. V was pared by 1 base and J by 4 bases, with 4 bases of the junction left unmatched. Germline lookup yields CDR1 MDHEN and CDR2 SYDVKM. The DNA for the CDR3 is TGTGCCAGCAGTTTATCACAGGGGAAATACGAGCAGTACTTC. Translation gives CASSLSQGKYEQYF.

As to this clonotype: Relative to the germline gene, one junction end is altered; a read error may explain this. The rearrangement links TRBV4-2 to TRBJ1-1, with a tentative D call TRBD1 (5 bases). Germline loops: CDR1 LGHNA, CDR2 YNFKEQ. The CDR3 is 19 residues long. The CDR3 coding sequence is TGTGCCAGCAGCCAAGATCTTCGGGGCCCCTACTTCGCGGACACTGACGCTTTCTTT. It translates to CASSQDLRGPYFADTDAFF.

This clonotype was counted many times. This sequence joins TRBV6-1 and TRBJ1-2; D is ambiguous. The CDR3 runs 14 residues. CDR1 is MNHNS and CDR2 is SASEGT in the germline V gene. V was pared by 5 bases and J by 4 bases, with 14 bases between. The CDR3 sequence is CASSLEGRLYGYTF. The CDR3 DNA follows: TGTGCCAGCAGTCTGGAAGGACGGCTCTATGGCTACACCTTC.

The table lists this clonotype with many counts. This chain connects TRBV29-1 to TRBJ1-2; 7 nucleotides line up with TRBD1. The CDR3 sequence is 13 residues long. Trimming removed 6 bases from V and 4 bases from J; junction bases left unmatched: 8. The germline V gene has CDR1 SQVTM and CDR2 ANQGSEA. The chain's CDR3 is CSVTIQGTYGYTF. In DNA, the CDR3 is TGCAGCGTCACCATACAGGGGACCTATGGCTACACCTTC.

Points on this clonotype: It may be a read error: a sequence one base away is much more abundant. The chain employs TRBV6-4 and TRBJ1-2, with 10 bases identical to TRBD1. This CDR3 has 14 amino acids. Germline CDR1 is MRHNA and CDR2 is SNTAGT. The CDR3 nucleotides are TGTGCCTGCAGTGAGGAGACAGGGGGCGGTGGCTACACCTTC. Amino acids: CACSEETGGGGYTF.

This clonotype was picked up many times. The V and J genes are TRBV5-1 and TRBJ1-2; D uncertain. Trimming removed 4 bases at V and 1 base at J, with 5 bases between. CDR3 size: 12 residues. The germline V gene has CDR1 SGHRS and CDR2 YFSETQ. The CDR3 nucleotides read TGCGCCAGCAGCCCTCATAACTATGGCTACACCTTC. It specifies CASSPHNYGYTF.

The V gene is TRBV9, the J gene TRBJ1-2; unclear D gene. CDR3 size: 15 residues. V was shortened by 4 bases and J by 2 bases, with 15 bases between the two germline ends. Per germline, CDR1 SGDLS and CDR2 YYNGEE. The CDR3 loop reads CASSPTGGPNYGYTF. Written as DNA, the CDR3 is TGTGCCAGCAGCCCAACCGGAGGGCCCAACTATGGCTACACCTTC.

In its sample, this clonotype was seen many times. The rearrangement uses TRBV30 and TRBJ1-1; D is unclear. V was pared by 3 bases and J by 4 bases, with 6 bases between. The CDR3 runs 11 residues. Germline V CDR1 and CDR2: GTSNPN, SVGIG (reference sequence). CDR3 sequence: CAWSRPTEAFF. Written as DNA, the CDR3 is TGTGCCTGGAGCCGACCCACTGAAGCTTTCTTT.

This chain uses TRBV2 with TRBJ1-3; D unclear. Trimming cost V 4 bases and J 4 bases, with 11 bases left between them. The germline V gene encodes CDR1 SNHLY and CDR2 FYNNEI. The CDR3 has 14 residues. The CDR3 here is CASSVSQAGNTIYF. In nucleotides, the CDR3 is TGTGCCAGCAGTGTTTCGCAGGCGGGAAACACCATATATTTT.

The table lists this clonotype with many counts. The rearrangement uses TRBV4-1 and TRBJ1-2; a weak D match, TRBD1 (5 bases). This CDR3 spans 16 amino acids. V was pared by 1 base and J by 6 bases, with 18 bases between. The germline V gene has CDR1 MGHRA and CDR2 YSYEKL. CDR3 sequence reads: CASSQVGQEGRHGYTF. Written as DNA, the CDR3 is TGCGCCAGCAGCCAAGTGGGGCAAGAGGGGCGGCATGGCTACACCTTC.

In this sample, this clonotype turned up many times. The CDR3 here is CASSTLVGGNIQYF. Here the CDR3 DNA reads TGTGCCAGCAGCACTTTGGTTGGGGGGAACATTCAGTACTTC. This sequence joins TRBV11-1 and TRBJ2-4; D might be TRBD2 (6 bases). The ends were cut back, 5 bases at V and 7 bases at J, with 15 bases in the middle. This CDR3 is built from 14 residues. The germline V gene has CDR1 SGHAT and CDR2 FQDESV (reference sequence).

The CDR3 nucleotides read TGTGCCAGCAGCATTGAGAGCTCTGGAAACACCATATATTTT. Amino acids: CASSIESSGNTIYF. This sequence joins TRBV11-2 and TRBJ1-3, with D unclear. The CDR3 spans 14 residues. Per germline, CDR1 SGHAT and CDR2 FQNNGV. V shed 5 bases and J shed 0 bases, with 8 bases lying between them. The full variable domain, completed using reference TRBV11-2 and TRBJ1-3, is EAGVAQSPRYKIIEKRQSVAFWCNPISGHATLYWYQQILGQGPKLLIQFQNNGVVDDSQLPKDRFSAERLKGVDSTLKIQPAKLEDSAVYLCASSIESSGNTIYFGEGSWLTVV.